This T cell receptor (beta chain) comes out of a study of beta chain features in type 1 diabetes. Overall study: No patient-donor differences in age, gender, total cells or subset yield. Across the samples, over 85 million sorted cells were examined in total. Study-level results: Type 1 diabetes patients had TCRB CDR3s that were shorter (moderately but significantly so) in all four CD4+ subsets.

This clone was seen more than once but under ten times. Its antigen is currently unknown. Investigators reverse transcribed all isolated RNA, so they sequenced expressed TCRB transcripts. Method: immunoSEQ multiplex PCR; TCRdb's copy keeps in-frame clones and lacks some. Of roughly 700,000 clones in the sample, 13% were seen once. Germline V gives CDR1 LNHNV, CDR2 YYDKDF (reference sequence). V lost 5 bases and J lost 5, with 12 bases in between. This CDR3 comprises 13 residues. The chain couples TRBV15 to TRBJ1-1; D is unresolved. Specimen: naive CD4+ T cells from blood. The TCR was taken from a man aged 18 to 35 with type 1 diabetes. This CDR3 reads CATSFLRETEAFF. CDR3 nucleotides: TGTGCCACCAGCTTCCTCCGGGAAACTGAAGCTTTCTTT.